This T cell receptor (beta chain) originates from a study of PD-1 blockade in classical Hodgkin lymphoma. Time point reported: cycle 4 day 1 (C4D1), after 6 weeks of nivolumab. Each patient relapsed following autologous stem cell transplantation, and prior brentuximab vedotin exposure differed. Germline CDR1 and CDR2: KGHSH and LQKENI. V lost 0 bases to trimming and J lost 4 bases, with 18 bases between them. The CDR3 loop spans 17 amino acids. Data came from immunoSEQ multiplex PCR; TCRdb stores just in-frame clones and leaves some out. The data show tens of thousands of clones, roughly nine tenths seen once.

The origin of this receptor is a human donor with classical Hodgkin lymphoma. The genes are TRBV18 and TRBJ1-1; tentative D call: TRBD1 (5 bases). Sample: peripheral blood mononuclear cells (PBMCs), taken before the fourth cycle of nivolumab. CDR3 in amino acids: CASSPPIAGMKGTEAFF. The CDR3 DNA follows: TGTGCCAGCTCACCACCAATTGCAGGGATGAAGGGCACTGAAGCTTTCTTT.